The sequence of this TCR beta chain was determined in a study of T cell repertoires in cytomegalovirus infection. As for the study in general: Both recently identified HLA-C-restricted and well-studied HLA-B-restricted CMV epitopes were used in the study. Both a matching HLA type and CMV infection were indicated by public TCR beta signatures.

The study, taken as a whole, reports: In two of eight donors, the top clonotype was HLA-C-restricted CMV-specific. There were carriers of CMV plus the relevant HLA, and cumulative public TCR beta family frequency identified them.

TCRdb itself ran the reads through MiXCR, one entry per CDR3 protein. The sample includes approximately 990,000 distinct CDR3 sequences, around a third of them seen just once. With respect to this clonotype: The antigen remains unidentified.

Sequenced here: cultured CD8+ T cells from PBMCs, sampled from culture after CMV antigen stimulation. The TCR originated in a human donor in good health (CMV status not recorded). Some clones in this sample may be carry-over from other donors' samples.

For the CDR3, the DNA is TGTGCCAGCAGCTCAATTTATGGGGGGCCGGGTGAGCTGGTGGGCACTGAAGCTTTCTTT. Its translation: CASSSIYGGPGELVGTEAFF. V gene TRBV7-6 combines with J gene TRBJ1-1; a possible D gene is TRBD1 (6 bases). The CDR3 contains 20 residues. V lost 4 bases, J lost 4 bases, and 31 bases lay in between. Germline V gives CDR1 SGHVS, CDR2 FNYEAQ.